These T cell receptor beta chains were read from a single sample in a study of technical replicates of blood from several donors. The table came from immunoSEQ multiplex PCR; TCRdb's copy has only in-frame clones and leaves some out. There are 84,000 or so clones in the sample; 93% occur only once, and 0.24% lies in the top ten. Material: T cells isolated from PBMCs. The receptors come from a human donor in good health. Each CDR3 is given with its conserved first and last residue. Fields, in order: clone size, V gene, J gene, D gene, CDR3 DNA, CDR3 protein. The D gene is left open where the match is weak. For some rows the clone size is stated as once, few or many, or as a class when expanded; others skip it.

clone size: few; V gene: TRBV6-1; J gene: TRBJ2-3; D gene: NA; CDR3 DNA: TGTGCCAGCACGAAAGGACAGTTTGGAGCAGATACGCAGTATTTT; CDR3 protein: CASTKGQFGADTQYF
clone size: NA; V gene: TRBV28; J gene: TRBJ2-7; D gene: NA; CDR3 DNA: TGTGCCAGCAGTTTAGTCGGGAGTCATTCCTACGAGCAGTACTTC; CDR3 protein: CASSLVGSHSYEQYF
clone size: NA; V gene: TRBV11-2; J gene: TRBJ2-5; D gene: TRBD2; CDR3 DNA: TGTGCCAGCAGTGATACTAGCGGGGGCTACCAAGAGACCCAGTACTTC; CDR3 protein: CASSDTSGGYQETQYF
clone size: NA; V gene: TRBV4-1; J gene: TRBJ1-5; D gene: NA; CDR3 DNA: TGCGCCAGCAGCCAAGCCACTCCCACCGTCCTACGTAATCAGCCCCAGCATTTT; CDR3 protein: CASSQATPTVLRNQPQHF
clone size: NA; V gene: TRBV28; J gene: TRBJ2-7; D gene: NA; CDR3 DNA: TGTGCCAGCAGATACGGGGGCTACGAGCAGTACTTC; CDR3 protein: CASRYGGYEQYF
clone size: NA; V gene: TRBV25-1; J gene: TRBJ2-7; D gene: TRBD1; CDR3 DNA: TGTGCCAGCAGTGAACAGGGGGTTTACGAGCAGTACTTC; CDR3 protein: CASSEQGVYEQYF
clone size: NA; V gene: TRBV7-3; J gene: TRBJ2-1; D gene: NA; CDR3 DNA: TGTGCCAGCAGCTCCAGGGTGACGGAAAGCAATGAGCAGTTCTTC; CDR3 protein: CASSSRVTESNEQFF
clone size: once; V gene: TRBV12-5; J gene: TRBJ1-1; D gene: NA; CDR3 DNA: TGTGCTAGTGCCCTGGAGGGTAGGAATACTGAAGCTTTCTTT; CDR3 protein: CASALEGRNTEAFF
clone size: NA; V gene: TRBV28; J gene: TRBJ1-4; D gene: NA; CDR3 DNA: TGTGCCAGCAGTTTTCGGGAAAAACTGTTTTTT; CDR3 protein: CASSFREKLFF
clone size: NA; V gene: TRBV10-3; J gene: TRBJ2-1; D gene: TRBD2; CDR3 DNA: TGTGCCATCAGTGAAGAAGTAGCGGGATCGAATGAGCAGTTCTTC; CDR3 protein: CAISEEVAGSNEQFF
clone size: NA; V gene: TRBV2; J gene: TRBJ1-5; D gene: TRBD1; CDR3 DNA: TGTGCCAGCAACACAGACAGGGAAGATCAGCCCCAGCATTTT; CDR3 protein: CASNTDREDQPQHF
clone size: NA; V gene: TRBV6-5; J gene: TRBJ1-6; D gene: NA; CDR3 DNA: TGTGCCAGCAGTTACGGTGGGAGGTCACCCCTCCACTTT; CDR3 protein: CASSYGGRSPLHF
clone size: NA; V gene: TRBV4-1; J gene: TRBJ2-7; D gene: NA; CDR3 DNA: TGCGCCAGCAGCCCTGGGGGGGGCACTTCCTACGAGCAGTACTTC; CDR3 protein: CASSPGGGTSYEQYF
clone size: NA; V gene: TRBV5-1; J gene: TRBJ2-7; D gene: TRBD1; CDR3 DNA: TGCGCCAGCAGCTTAGGGCTCGGGACAGTACAAAAAAGGGACTACGAGCAGTACTTC; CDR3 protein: CASSLGLGTVQKRDYEQYF
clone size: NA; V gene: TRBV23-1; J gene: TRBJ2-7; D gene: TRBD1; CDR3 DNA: TGCGCCAGCAGTCAATCCGCAGGACAGGGACCCTACGAGCAGTACTTC; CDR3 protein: CASSQSAGQGPYEQYF
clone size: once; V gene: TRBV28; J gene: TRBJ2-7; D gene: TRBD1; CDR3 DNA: TGTGCCAGCAGTTTATCTTTCCCCACAGGGGGGAACTACGAGCAGTACTTC; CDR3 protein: CASSLSFPTGGNYEQYF
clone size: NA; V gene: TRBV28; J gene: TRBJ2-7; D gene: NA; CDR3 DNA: TGTGCCAGCAGTGTTCTCCAGGGAAGCCACGAGCAGTACTTC; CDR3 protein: CASSVLQGSHEQYF
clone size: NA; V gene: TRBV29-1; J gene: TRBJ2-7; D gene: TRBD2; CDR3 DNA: TGCAGCGTTGCTAGCGGGAATTACGAGCAGTACTTC; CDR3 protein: CSVASGNYEQYF
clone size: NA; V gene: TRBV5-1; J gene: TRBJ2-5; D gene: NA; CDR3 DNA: TGCGCCAGCAGCTTGGGCAGGGTGGACGAGACCCAGTACTTC; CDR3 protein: CASSLGRVDETQYF
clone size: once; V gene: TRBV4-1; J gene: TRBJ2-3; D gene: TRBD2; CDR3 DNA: TGCGCCAGCAATCGCGGGGGGGGCCCAGATACGCAGTATTTT; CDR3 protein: CASNRGGGPDTQYF
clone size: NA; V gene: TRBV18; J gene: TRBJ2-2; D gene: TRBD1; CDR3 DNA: TGTGCCAGCTCACCCGGGACAGCGAACACCGGGGAGCTGTTTTTT; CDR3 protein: CASSPGTANTGELFF
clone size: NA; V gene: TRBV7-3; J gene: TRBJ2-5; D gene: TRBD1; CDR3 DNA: TGTGCCAGCAGCTGGGGGCAGGGGGAAGAGACCCAGTACTTC; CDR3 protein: CASSWGQGEETQYF
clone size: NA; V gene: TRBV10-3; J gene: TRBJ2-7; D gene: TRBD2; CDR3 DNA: TGTGCCATCAGCACTAGCGGGAGGTCCTACGAGCAGTACTTC; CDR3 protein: CAISTSGRSYEQYF
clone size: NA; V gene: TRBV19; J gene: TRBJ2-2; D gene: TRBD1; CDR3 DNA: TGTGCCAGTAGCACAACCGGGACAGGGGTGTTTAATTTGTTTTTT; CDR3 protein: CASSTTGTGVFNLFF
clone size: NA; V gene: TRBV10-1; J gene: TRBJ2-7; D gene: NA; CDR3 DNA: TGCGCCAGCAGCCCGGGGGCCTACGAGCAGTACTTC; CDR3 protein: CASSPGAYEQYF
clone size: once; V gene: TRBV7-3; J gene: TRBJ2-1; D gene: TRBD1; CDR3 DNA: TGTGCCAGCAGCAAGGCAGGGGGCAGGTACAATGAGCAGTTCTTC; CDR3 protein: CASSKAGGRYNEQFF
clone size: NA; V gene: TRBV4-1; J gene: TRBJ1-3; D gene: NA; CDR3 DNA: TGCGCCAGCAGCCGGCAGGGTTGGGTCTTAAATGGAAACACCATATATTTT; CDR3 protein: CASSRQGWVLNGNTIYF
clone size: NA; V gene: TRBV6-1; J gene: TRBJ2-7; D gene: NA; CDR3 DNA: TGTGCCAGCACCGGGAGTTGGGGCTCCTACGAGCAGTACTTC; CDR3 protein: CASTGSWGSYEQYF